The clone carrying this T cell receptor beta chain has only a few counts. Its specificity is unknown. CDR1 and CDR2 from the germline V gene are MNHNY and SVGAGI (reference sequence). Deletions cut 2 bases from V and 5 bases from J, with 18 bases between. This CDR3 region has 16 residues. Isolated RNA was reverse transcribed in full, so expressed TCRB transcripts were sequenced. Produced via immunoSEQ multiplex PCR; TCRdb's table is partial and in-frame only. The sample includes 600,000 to 700,000 clones, 12% of them seen just once. These data are taken from a study of beta chain features in type 1 diabetes. Notes on the study in general: In all four CD4+ subsets, TCRB CDR3 length was significantly, moderately reduced in type 1 diabetes. Although PCR might favor shorter templates, it would do so equally in patients and controls. Unsettled here was the matter of whether HLA type influences TCRB rearrangement.

V is TRBV6-6 and J is TRBJ2-5, with D possibly being TRBD1 or TRBD2 (5 bases each). The sample consisted of naive CD4+ T cells from blood. This clonotype originated in a man aged 25-40 years with type 1 diabetes. This chain's CDR3 is CASSYAGQGRGETQYF. For the CDR3, the DNA is TGTGCCAGCAGTTACGCCGGGCAGGGCCGCGGGGAGACCCAGTACTTC.